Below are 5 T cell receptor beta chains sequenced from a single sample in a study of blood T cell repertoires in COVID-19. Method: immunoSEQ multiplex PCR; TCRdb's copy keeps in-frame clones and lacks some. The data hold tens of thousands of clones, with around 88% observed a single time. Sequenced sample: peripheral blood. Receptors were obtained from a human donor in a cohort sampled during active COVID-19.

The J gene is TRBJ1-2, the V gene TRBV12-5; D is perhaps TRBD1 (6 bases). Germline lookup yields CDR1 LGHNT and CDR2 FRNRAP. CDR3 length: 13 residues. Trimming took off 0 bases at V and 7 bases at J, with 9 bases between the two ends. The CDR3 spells CASGLVTGFGYTF. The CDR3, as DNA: TGTGCTAGTGGTTTGGTAACAGGGTTTGGCTACACCTTC.

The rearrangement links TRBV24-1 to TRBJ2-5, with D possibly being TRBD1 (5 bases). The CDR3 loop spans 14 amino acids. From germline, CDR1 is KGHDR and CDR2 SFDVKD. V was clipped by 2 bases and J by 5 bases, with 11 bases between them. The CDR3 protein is CATSDSQERETQYF. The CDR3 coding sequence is TGTGCCACCAGTGATTCACAGGAGAGGGAGACCCAGTACTTC.

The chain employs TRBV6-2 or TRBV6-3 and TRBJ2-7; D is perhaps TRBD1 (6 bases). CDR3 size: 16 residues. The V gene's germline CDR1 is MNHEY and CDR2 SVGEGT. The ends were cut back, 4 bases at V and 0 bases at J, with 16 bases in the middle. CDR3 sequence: CASSSLRQVPSYEQYF. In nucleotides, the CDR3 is TGTGCCAGCAGTTCCCTCCGACAGGTTCCCTCCTACGAGCAGTACTTC.

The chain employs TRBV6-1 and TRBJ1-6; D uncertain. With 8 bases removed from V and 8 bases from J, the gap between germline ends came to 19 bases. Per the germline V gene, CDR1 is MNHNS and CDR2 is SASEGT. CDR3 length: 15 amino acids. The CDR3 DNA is TGTGCCAGCGGTTGGGGAACGGGGTTGGATTCACCCCTCCACTTT. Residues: CASGWGTGLDSPLHF.

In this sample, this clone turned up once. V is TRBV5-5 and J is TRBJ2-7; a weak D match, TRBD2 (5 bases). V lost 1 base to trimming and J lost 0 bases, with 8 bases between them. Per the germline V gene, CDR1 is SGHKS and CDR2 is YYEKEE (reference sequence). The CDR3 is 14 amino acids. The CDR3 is CASSLTGSSYEQYF. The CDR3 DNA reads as TGTGCCAGCAGCTTGACGGGGAGCTCCTACGAGCAGTACTTC.